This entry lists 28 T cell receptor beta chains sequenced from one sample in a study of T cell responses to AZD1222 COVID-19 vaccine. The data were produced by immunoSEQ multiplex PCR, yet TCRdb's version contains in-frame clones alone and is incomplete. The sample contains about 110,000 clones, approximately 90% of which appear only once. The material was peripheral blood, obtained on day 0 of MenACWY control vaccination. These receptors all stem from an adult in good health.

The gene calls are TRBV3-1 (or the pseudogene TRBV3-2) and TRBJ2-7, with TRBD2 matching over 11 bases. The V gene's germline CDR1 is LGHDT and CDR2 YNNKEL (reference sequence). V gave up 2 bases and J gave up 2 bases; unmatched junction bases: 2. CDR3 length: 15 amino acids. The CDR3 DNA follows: TGTGCCAGCAGCCAAAATAGCGGGGGGGCCTACGAGCAGTACTTC. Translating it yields CASSQNSGGAYEQYF.

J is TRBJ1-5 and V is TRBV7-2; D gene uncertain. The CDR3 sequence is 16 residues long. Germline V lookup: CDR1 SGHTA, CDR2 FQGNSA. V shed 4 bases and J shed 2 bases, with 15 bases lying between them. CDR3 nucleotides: TGTGCCAGCAGCTCACGTGGGTACGGGGGCAATCAGCCCCAGCATTTT. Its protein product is CASSSRGYGGNQPQHF. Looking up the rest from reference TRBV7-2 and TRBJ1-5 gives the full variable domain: GAGVSQSPSNKVTEKGKDVELRCDPISGHTALYWYRQSLGQGLEFLIYFQGNSAPDKSGLPSDRFSAERTGGSVSTLTIQRTQQEDSAVYLCASSSRGYGGNQPQHFGDGTRLSIL.

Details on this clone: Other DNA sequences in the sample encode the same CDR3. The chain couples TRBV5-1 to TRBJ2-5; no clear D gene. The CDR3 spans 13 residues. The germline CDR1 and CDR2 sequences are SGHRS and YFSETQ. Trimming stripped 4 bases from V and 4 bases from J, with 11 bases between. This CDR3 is CASSLGLGETQYF. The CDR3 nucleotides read TGCGCCAGCAGCCTTGGATTGGGAGAGACCCAGTACTTC.

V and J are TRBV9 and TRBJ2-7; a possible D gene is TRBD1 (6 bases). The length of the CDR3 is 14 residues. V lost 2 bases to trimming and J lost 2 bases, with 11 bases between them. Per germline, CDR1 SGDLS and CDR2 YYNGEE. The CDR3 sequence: CASSVEDSAYEQYF. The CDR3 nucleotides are TGTGCCAGCAGCGTTGAGGACAGCGCCTACGAGCAGTACTTC. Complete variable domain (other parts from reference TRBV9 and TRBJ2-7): DSGVTQTPKHLITATGQRVTLRCSPRSGDLSVYWYQQSLDQGLQFLIQYYNGEERAKGNILERFSAQQFPDLHSELNLSSLELGDSALYFCASSVEDSAYEQYFGPGTRLTVT.

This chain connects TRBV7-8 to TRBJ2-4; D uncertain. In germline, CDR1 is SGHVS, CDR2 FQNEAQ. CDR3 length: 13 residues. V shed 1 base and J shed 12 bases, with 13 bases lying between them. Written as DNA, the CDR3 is TGTGCCAGCAGCTTAGGGCCCGGGCCAACTCAGTACTTC. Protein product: CASSLGPGPTQYF.

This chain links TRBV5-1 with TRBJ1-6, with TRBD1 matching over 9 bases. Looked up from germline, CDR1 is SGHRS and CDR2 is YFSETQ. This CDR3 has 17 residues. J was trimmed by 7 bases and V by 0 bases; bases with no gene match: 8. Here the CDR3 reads CASSLDPQGAGNSPLHF. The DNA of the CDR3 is TGCGCCAGCAGCTTGGACCCACAGGGGGCGGGAAATTCACCCCTCCACTTT.

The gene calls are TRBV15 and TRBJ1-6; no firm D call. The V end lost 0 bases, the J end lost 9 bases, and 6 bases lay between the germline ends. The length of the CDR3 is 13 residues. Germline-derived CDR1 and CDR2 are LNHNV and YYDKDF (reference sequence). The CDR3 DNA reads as TGTGCCACCAGCAGAGATCCCTTTTCACCCCTCCACTTT. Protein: CATSRDPFSPLHF.

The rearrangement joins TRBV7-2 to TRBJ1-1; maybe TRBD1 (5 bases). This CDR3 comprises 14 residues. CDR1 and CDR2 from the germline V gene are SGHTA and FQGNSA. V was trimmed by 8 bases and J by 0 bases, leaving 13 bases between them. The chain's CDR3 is CASQPGHMNTEAFF. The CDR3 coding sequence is TGTGCCAGCCAACCAGGGCACATGAACACTGAAGCTTTCTTT.

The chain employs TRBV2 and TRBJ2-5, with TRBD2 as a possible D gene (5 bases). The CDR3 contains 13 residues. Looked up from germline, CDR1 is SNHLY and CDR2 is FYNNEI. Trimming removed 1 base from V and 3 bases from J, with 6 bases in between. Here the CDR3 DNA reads TGTGCCAGCAGTGAAGGAGGGAAAGAGACCCAGTACTTC. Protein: CASSEGGKETQYF.

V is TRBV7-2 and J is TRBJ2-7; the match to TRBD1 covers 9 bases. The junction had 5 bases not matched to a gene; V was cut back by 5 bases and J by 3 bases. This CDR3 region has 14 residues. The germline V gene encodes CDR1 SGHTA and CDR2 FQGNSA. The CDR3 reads CASSIGTGSYEQYF. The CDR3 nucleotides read TGTGCCAGCAGCATTGGGACAGGGAGCTACGAGCAGTACTTC.

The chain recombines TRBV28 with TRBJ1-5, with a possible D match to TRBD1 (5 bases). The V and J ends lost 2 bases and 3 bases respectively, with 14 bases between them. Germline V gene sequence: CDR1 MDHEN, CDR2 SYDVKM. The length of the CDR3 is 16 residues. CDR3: CASSLPPGGSNQPQHF. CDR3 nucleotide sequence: TGTGCCAGCAGTTTACCCCCCGGGGGATCCAATCAGCCCCAGCATTTT.

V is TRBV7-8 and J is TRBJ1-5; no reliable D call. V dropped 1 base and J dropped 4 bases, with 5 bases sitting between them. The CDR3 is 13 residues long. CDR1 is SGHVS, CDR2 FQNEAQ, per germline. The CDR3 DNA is TGTGCCAGCAGCTTAGTAGGGAATCAGCCCCAGCATTTT. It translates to CASSLVGNQPQHF.

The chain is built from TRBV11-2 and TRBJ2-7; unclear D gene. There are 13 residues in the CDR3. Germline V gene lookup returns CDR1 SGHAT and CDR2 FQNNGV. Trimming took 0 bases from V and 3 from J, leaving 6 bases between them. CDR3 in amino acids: CASSLDRRYEQYF. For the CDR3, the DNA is TGTGCCAGCAGCTTAGATCGGCGCTACGAGCAGTACTTC.

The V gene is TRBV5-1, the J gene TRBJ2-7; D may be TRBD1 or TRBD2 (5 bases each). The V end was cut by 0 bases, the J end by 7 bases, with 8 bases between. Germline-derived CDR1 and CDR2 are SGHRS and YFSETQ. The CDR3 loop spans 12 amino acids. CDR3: CASSLDEGEQYF. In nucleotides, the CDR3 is TGCGCCAGCAGCTTGGACGAGGGGGAGCAGTACTTC. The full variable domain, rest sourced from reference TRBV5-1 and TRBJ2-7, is KAGVTQTPRYLIKTRGQQVTLSCSPISGHRSVSWYQQTPGQGLQFLFEYFSETQRNKGNFPGRFSGRQFSNSRSEMNVSTLELGDSALYLCASSLDEGEQYFGPGTRLTVT.

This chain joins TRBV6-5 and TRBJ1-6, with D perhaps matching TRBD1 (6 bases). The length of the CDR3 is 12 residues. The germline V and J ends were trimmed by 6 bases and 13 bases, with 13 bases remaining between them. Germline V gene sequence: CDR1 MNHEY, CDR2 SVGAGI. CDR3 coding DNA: TGTGCCAGCAGACCCACAGGGAATCCCCTCCACTTT. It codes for CASRPTGNPLHF.

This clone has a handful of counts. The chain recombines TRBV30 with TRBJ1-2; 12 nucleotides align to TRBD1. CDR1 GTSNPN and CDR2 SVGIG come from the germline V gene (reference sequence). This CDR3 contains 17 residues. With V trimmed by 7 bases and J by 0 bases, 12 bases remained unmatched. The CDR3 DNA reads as TGTGCCTCCACTCCGGGACAGGGGGCGAGGGCTAACTATGGCTACACCTTC. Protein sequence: CASTPGQGARANYGYTF.

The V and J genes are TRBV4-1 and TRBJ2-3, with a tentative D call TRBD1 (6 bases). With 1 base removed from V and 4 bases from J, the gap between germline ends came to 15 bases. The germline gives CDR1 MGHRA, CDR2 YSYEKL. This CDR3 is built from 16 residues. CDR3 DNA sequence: TGCGCCAGCAGCCAAGCGGGACAAGGTATCTCAGATACGCAGTATTTT. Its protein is CASSQAGQGISDTQYF.

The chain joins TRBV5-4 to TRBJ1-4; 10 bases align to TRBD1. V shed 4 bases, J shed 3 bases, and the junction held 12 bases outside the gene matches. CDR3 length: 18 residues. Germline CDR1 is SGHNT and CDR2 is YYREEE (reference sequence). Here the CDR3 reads CASSRSGTGDLSNEKLFF. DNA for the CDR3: TGTGCCAGCAGCCGCTCCGGGACAGGGGACCTTTCTAATGAAAAACTGTTTTTT. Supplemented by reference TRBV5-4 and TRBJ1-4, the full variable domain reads ETGVTQSPTHLIKTRGQQVTLRCSSQSGHNTVSWYQQALGQGPQFIFQYYREEENGRGNFPPRFSGLQFPNYSSELNVNALELDDSALYLCASSRSGTGDLSNEKLFFGSGTQLSVL.

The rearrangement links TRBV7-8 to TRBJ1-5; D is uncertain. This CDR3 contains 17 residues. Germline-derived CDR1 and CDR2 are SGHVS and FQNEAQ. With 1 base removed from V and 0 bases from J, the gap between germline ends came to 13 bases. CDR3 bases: TGTGCCAGCAGCTTAGGGGGTGGAGTAAATAGCAATCAGCCCCAGCATTTT. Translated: CASSLGGGVNSNQPQHF.

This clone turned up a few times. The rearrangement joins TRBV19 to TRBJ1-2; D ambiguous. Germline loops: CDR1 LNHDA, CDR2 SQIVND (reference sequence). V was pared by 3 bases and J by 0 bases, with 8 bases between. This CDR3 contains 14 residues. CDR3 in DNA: TGTGCCAGTAGTATCGGGATTGCTAACTATGGCTACACCTTC. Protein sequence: CASSIGIANYGYTF. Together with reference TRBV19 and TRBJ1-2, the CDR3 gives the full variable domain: DGGITQSPKYLFRKEGQNVTLSCEQNLNHDAMYWYRQDPGQGLRLIYYSQIVNDFQKGDIAEGYSVSREKKESFPLTVTSAQKNPTAFYLCASSIGIANYGYTFGSGTRLTVV.

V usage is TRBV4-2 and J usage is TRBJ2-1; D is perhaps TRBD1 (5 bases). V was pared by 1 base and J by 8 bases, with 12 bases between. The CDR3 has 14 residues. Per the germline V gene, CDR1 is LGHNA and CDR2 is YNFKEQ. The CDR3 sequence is CASSQVSGSHEQFF. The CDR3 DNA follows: TGTGCCAGCAGCCAAGTGTCAGGGTCCCATGAGCAGTTCTTC.

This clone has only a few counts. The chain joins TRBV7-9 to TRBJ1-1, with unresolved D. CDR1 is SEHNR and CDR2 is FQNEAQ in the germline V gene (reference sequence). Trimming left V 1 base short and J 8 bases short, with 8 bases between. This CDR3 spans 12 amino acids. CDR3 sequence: CASSLGVSEAFF. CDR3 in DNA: TGTGCCAGCAGCTTAGGTGTCAGCGAAGCTTTCTTT.

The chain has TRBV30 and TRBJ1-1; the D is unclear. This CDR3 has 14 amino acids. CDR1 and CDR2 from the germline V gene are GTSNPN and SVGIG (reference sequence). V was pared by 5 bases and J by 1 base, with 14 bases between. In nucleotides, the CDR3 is TGTGCCTGGGGAATTAGACGCTCGAACACTGAAGCTTTCTTT. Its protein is CAWGIRRSNTEAFF.

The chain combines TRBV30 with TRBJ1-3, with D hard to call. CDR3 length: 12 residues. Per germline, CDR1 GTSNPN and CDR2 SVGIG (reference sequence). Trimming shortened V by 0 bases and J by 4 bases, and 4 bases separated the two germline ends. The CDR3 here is CAWSVGGNTIYF. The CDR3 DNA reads TGTGCCTGGAGTGTTGGCGGAAACACCATATATTTT.

The CDR3 bases are TGCGCCAGCAGCTTTAAGACGGGGGTGGTGTACACCTTC. Protein sequence: CASSFKTGVVYTF. This chain uses TRBV5-1 with TRBJ1-2; D possibly corresponds to TRBD1 (5 bases). Trimming removed 2 bases at V and 11 bases at J, with 16 bases between. The germline V gene encodes CDR1 SGHRS and CDR2 YFSETQ. The CDR3 totals 13 residues.

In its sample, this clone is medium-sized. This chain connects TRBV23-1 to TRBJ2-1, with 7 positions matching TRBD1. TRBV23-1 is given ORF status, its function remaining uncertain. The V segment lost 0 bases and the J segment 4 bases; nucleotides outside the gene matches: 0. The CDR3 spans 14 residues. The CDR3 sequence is CASSQSRGYNEQFF. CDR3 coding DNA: TGCGCCAGCAGTCAATCCAGGGGGTACAATGAGCAGTTCTTC.

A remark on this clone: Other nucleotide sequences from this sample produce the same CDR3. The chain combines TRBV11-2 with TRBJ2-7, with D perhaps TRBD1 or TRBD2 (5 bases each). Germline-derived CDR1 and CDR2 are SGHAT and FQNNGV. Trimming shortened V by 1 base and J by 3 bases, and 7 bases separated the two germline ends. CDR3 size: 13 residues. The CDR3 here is CASSLGGIYEQYF. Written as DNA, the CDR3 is TGTGCCAGCAGCTTAGGGGGGATCTACGAGCAGTACTTC.

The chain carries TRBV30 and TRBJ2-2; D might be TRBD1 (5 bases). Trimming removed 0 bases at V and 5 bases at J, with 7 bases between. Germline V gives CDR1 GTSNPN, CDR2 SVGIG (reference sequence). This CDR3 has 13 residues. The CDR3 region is CAWSVDMTGELFF. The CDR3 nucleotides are TGTGCCTGGAGTGTGGACATGACCGGGGAGCTGTTTTTT.